Reported below is one TCR beta chain. This entry is derived from a study of cytotoxic CD8 clonotypes in ibrutinib-treated CLL. Study as a whole: Patients attained 25 or so partial and 2 complete responses; at median around 5.5 years, around 14 remained remitted while 12 progressed.

The repertoire was sequenced with immunoSEQ multiplex PCR; TCRdb's copy has only in-frame clones and lacks some. The repertoire has about 130,000 clones, approximately 83% of them found once; the top ten carry over 2%. Between the trimmed V and J ends, which lost 0 bases and 8 bases, there was a span of 14 bases. The CDR3 length is 15 residues. Per the germline V gene, CDR1 is SGDLS and CDR2 is YYNGEE. The sequencing here drew on PBMCs, taken after 24 months of ibrutinib treatment. This TCR derives from a human donor with chronic lymphocytic leukemia. The genes are TRBV9 and TRBJ1-4; D perhaps matches TRBD1 (5 bases). Here the CDR3 reads CASSVDRGQGEKLFF. The CDR3 nucleotides read TGTGCCAGCAGCGTAGATAGGGGCCAAGGGGAAAAACTGTTTTTT.